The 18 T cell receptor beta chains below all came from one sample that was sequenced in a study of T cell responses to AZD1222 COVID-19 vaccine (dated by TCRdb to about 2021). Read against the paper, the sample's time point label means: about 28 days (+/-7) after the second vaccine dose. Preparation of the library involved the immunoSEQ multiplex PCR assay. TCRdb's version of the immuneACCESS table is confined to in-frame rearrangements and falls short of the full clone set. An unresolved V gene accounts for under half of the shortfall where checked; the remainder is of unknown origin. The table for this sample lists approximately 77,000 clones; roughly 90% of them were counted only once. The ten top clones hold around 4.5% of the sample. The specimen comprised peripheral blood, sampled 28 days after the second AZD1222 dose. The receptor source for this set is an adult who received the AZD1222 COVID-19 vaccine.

CDR3 sequence (DNA): TGTGCCAGCAGTCGAGGGGGATACACCTACAATGAGCAGTTCTTC. Its protein product is CASSRGGYTYNEQFF. The chain has TRBV6-2 or TRBV6-3 and TRBJ2-1; TRBD1 is a possible D gene (6 bases). CDR1 is MNHEY and CDR2 is SVGEGT in the germline V gene. This CDR3 spans 15 amino acids. The ends were cut back, 5 bases at V and 2 bases at J, with 13 bases in the middle.

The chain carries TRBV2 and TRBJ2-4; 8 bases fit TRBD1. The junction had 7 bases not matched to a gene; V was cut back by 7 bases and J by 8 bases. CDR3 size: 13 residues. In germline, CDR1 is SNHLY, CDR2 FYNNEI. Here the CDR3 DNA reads TGTGCCAGCACGAGTGACAGGGGAGACATTCAGTACTTC. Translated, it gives CASTSDRGDIQYF.

The CDR3 region has the DNA TGTGCCAGCAGGGGAGATGCGGGTGAAAAACTGTTTTTT. Its translation: CASRGDAGEKLFF. The genes are TRBV2 and TRBJ1-4; D remains ambiguous. This CDR3 spans 13 amino acids. Germline CDR1 is SNHLY and CDR2 is FYNNEI. V was pared by 6 bases and J by 7 bases, with 12 bases between. Variable domain in full (rest from reference TRBV2 and TRBJ1-4): EPEVTQTPSHQVTQMGQEVILRCVPISNHLYFYWYRQILGQKVEFLVSFYNNEISEKSEIFDDQFSVERPDGSNFTLKIRSTKLEDSAMYFCASRGDAGEKLFFGSGTQLSVL.

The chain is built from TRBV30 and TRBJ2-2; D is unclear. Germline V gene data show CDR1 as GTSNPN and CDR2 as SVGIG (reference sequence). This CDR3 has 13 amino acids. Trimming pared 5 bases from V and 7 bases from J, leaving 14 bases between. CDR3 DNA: TGTGCCTGGGGGCGGCAGGAATACGGGGAGCTGTTTTTT. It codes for CAWGRQEYGELFF.

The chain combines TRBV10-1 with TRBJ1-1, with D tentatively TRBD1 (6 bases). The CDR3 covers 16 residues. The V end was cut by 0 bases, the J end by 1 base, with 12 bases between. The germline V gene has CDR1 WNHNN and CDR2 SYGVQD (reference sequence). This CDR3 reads CASSESTPGANTEAFF. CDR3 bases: TGCGCCAGCAGTGAGTCGACTCCGGGGGCGAACACTGAAGCTTTCTTT.

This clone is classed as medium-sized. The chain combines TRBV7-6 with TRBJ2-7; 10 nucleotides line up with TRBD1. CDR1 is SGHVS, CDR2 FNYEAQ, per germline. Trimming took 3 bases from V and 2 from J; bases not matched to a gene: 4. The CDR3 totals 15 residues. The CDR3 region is CASSLGDRGTYEQYF. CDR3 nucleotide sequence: TGTGCCAGCAGCTTGGGGGACAGGGGTACCTACGAGCAGTACTTC. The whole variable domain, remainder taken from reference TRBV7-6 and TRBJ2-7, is GAGVSQSPRYKVTKRGQDVALRCDPISGHVSLYWYRQALGQGPEFLTYFNYEAQQDKSGLPNDRFSAERPEGSISTLTIQRTEQRDSAMYRCASSLGDRGTYEQYFGPGTRLTVT.

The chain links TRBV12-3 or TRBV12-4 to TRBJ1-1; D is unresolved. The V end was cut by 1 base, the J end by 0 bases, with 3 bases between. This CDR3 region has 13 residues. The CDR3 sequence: CASSLELNTEAFF. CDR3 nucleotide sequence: TGTGCCAGCAGTTTAGAACTGAACACTGAAGCTTTCTTT.

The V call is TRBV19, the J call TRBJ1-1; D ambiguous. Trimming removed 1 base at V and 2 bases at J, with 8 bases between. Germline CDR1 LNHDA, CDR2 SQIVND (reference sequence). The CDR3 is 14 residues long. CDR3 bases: TGTGCCAGTAGTATAGGTGTCACCAACACTGAAGCTTTCTTT. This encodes CASSIGVTNTEAFF.

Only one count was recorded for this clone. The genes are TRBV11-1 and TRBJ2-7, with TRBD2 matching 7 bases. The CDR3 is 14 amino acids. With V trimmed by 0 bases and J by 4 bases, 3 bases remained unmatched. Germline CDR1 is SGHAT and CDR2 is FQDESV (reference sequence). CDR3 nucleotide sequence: TGTGCCAGCAGCTTAGCGGACGGGAGGTACGAGCAGTACTTC. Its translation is CASSLADGRYEQYF. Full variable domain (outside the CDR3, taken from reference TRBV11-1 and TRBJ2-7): EAEVAQSPRYKITEKSQAVAFWCDPISGHATLYWYRQILGQGPELLVQFQDESVVDDSQLPKDRFSAERLKGVDSTLKIQPAELGDSAMYLCASSLADGRYEQYFGPGTRLTVT.

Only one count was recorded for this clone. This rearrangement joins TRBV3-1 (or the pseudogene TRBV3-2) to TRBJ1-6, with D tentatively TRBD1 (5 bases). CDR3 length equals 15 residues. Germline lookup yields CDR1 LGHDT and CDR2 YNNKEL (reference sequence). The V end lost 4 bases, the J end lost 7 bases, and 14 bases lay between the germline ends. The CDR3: CASSPPGSSNSPLHF. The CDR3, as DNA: TGTGCCAGCAGCCCCCCAGGGTCTAGCAATTCACCCCTCCACTTT.

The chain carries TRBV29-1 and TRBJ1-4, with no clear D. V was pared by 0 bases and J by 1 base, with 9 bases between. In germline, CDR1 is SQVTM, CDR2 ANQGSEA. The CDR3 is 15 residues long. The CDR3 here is CSVEEHRGTNEKLFF. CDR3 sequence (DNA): TGCAGCGTTGAAGAGCATCGGGGAACTAATGAAAAACTGTTTTTT.

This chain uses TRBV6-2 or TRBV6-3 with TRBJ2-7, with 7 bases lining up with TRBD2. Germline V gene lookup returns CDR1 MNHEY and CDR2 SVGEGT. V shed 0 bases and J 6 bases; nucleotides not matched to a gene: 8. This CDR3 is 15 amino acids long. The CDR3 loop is CASSYSPPGGGEQYF. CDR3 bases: TGTGCCAGCAGTTACTCCCCGCCGGGCGGGGGCGAGCAGTACTTC.

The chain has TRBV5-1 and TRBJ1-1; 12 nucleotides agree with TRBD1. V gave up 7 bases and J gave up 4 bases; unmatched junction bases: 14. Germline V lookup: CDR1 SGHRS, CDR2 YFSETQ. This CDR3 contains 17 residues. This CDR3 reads CASSAGTGGGLGTEAFF. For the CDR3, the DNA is TGCGCCAGCTCGGCCGGGACAGGGGGCGGTCTGGGCACTGAAGCTTTCTTT.

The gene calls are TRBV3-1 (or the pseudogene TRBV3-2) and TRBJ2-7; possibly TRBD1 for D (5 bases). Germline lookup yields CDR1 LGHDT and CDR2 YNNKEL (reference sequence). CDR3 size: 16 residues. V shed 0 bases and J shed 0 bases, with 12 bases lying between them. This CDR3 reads CASSQDWGVHSYEQYF. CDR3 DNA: TGTGCCAGCAGCCAAGATTGGGGCGTCCACTCCTACGAGCAGTACTTC.

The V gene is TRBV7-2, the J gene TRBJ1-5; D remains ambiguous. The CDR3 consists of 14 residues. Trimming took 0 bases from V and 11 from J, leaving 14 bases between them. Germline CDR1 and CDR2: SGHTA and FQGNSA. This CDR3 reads CASSLAAVPGAQHF. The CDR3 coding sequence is TGTGCCAGCAGCTTAGCGGCAGTCCCTGGAGCCCAGCATTTT. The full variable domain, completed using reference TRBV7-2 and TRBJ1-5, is GAGVSQSPSNKVTEKGKDVELRCDPISGHTALYWYRQSLGQGLEFLIYFQGNSAPDKSGLPSDRFSAERTGGSVSTLTIQRTQQEDSAVYLCASSLAAVPGAQHFGDGTRLSIL.

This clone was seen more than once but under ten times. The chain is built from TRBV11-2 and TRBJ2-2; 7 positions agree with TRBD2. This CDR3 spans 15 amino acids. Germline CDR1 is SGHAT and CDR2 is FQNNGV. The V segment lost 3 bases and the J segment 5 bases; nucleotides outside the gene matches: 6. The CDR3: CASSFGGSGTGELFF. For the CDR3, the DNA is TGTGCCAGCAGCTTTGGCGGGAGCGGTACCGGGGAGCTGTTTTTT.

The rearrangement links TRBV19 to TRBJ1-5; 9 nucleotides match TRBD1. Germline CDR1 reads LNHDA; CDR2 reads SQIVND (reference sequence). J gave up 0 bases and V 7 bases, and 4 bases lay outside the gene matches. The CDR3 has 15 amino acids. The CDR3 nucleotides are TGTGCCAGTAAGGGACAGGGCTATAGCAATCAGCCCCAGCATTTT. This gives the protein CASKGQGYSNQPQHF.

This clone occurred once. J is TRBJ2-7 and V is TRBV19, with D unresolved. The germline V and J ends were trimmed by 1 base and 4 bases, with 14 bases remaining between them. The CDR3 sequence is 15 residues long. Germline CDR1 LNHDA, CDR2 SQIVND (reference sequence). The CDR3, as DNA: TGTGCCAGTAGTATAGGAGGCCGGCGGCGGTACGAGCAGTACTTC. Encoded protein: CASSIGGRRRYEQYF. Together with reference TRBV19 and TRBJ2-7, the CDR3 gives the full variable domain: DGGITQSPKYLFRKEGQNVTLSCEQNLNHDAMYWYRQDPGQGLRLIYYSQIVNDFQKGDIAEGYSVSREKKESFPLTVTSAQKNPTAFYLCASSIGGRRRYEQYFGPGTRLTVT.